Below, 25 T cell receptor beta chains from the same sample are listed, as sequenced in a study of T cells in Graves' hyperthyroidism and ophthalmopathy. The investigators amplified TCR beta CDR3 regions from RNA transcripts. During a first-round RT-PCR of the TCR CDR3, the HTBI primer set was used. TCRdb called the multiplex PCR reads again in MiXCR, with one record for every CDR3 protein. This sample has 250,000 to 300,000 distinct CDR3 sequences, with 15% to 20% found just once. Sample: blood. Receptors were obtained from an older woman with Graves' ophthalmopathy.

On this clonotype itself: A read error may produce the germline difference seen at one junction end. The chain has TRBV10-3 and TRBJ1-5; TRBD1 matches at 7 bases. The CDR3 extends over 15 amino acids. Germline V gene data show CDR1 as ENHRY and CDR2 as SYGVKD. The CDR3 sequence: CATSAGRQGNQPQHF. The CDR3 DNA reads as TGTGCCACCAGTGCAGGAAGACAGGGAAATCAGCCCCAGCATTTT.

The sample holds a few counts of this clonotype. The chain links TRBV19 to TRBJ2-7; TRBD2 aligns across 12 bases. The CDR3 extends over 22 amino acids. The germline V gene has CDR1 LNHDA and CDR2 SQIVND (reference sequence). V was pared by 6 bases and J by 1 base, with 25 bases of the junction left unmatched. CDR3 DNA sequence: TGTGCCAGTAGAGAGGTCAGTGGACTAGCGGGGCCTCGTAAGGTTAGGTCCTACGAGCAGTACTTC. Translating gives CASREVSGLAGPRKVRSYEQYF.

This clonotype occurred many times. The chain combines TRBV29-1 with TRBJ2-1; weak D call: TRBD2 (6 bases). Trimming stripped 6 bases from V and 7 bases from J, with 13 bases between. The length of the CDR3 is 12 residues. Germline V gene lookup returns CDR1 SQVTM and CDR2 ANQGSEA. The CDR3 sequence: CSVGSRGNEQFF. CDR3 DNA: TGCAGCGTAGGGTCGCGGGGTAATGAGCAGTTCTTC.

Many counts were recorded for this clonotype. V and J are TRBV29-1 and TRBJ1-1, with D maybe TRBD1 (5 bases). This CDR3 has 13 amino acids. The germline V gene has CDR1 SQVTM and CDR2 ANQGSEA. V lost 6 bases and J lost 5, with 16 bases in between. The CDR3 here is CSVPGLQQTEAFF. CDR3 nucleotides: TGCAGCGTGCCAGGGCTACAGCAAACTGAAGCTTTCTTT.

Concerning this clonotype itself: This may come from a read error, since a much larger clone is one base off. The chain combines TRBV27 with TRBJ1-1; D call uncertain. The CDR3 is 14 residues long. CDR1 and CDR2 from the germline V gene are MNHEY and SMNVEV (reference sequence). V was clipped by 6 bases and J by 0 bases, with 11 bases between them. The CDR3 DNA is TGTGCCAGCAGGCCGACGGGTATGAACACTGAAGCTTTCTTT. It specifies CASRPTGMNTEAFF.

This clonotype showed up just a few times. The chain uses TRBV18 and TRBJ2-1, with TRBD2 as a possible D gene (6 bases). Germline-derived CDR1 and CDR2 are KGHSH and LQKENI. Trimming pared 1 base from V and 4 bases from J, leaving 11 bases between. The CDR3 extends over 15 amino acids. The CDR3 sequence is CASSPHVGGYNEQFF. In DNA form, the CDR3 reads TGTGCCAGCTCACCACACGTGGGGGGATACAATGAGCAGTTCTTC.

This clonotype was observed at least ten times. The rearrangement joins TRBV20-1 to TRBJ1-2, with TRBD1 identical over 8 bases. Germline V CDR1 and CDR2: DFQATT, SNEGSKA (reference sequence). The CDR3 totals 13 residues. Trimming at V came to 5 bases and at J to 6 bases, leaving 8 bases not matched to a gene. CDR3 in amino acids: CSALKTGADGYTF. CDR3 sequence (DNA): TGCAGTGCTCTTAAGACAGGGGCAGATGGCTACACCTTC.

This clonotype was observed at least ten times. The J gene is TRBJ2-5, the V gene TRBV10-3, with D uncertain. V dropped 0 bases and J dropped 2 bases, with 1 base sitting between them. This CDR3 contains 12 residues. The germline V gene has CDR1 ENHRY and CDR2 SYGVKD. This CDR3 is CAISESQETQYF. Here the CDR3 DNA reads TGTGCCATCAGTGAGTCTCAAGAGACCCAGTACTTC.

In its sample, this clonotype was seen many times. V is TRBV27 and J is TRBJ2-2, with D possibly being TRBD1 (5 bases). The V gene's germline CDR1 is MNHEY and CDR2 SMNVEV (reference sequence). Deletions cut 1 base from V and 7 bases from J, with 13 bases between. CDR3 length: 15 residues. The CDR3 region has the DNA TGTGCCAGCAGTTTATTCAAGGGGCTTGGCGGGGAGCTGTTTTTT. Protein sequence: CASSLFKGLGGELFF.

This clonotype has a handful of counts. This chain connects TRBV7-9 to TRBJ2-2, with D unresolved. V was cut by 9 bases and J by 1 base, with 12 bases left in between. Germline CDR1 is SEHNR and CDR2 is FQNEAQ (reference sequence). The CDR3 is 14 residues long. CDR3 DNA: TGTGCCAGAGATCGGCCGGAGAACACCGGGGAGCTGTTTTTT. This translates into CARDRPENTGELFF.

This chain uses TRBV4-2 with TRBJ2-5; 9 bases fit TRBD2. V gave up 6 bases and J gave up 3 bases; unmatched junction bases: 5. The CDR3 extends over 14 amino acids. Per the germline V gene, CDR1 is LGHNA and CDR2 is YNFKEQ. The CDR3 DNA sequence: TGTGCCAGCAGTACTAGCGGGCGGGAAGAGACCCAGTACTTC. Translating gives CASSTSGREETQYF.

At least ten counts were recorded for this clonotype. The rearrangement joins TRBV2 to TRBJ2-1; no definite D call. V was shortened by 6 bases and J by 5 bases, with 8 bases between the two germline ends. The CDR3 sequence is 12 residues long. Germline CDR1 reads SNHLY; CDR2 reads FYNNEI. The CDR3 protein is CASSVSNNEQFF. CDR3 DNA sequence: TGTGCCAGCAGCGTATCTAACAATGAGCAGTTCTTC.

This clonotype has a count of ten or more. The CDR3 bases are TGCAGTGCTAGAGATTGGGGTGGAGCGACCAACTACAATGAGCAGTTCTTC. Translation: CSARDWGGATNYNEQFF. The rearrangement uses TRBV20-1 and TRBJ2-1; D remains unclear. Germline V gene lookup returns CDR1 DFQATT and CDR2 SNEGSKA (reference sequence). This CDR3 is 17 amino acids long. The V gene lost 0 bases and the J gene lost 3 bases, with 18 bases spanning the gap.

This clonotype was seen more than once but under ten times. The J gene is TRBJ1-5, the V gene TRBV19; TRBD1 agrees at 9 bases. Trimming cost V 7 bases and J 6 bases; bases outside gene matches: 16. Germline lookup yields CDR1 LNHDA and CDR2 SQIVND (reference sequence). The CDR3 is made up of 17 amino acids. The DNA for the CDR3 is TGTGCCAGTACCGGCCCGGGCGGGGGACAGGGTAGTCAGCCCCAGCATTTT. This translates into CASTGPGGGQGSQPQHF. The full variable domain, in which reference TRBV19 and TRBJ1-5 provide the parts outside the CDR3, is DGGITQSPKYLFRKEGQNVTLSCEQNLNHDAMYWYRQDPGQGLRLIYYSQIVNDFQKGDIAEGYSVSREKKESFPLTVTSAQKNPTAFYLCASTGPGGGQGSQPQHFGDGTRLSIL.

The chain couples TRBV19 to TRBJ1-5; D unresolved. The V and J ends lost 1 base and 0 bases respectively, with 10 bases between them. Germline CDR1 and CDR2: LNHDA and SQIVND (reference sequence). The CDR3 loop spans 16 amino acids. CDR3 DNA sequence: TGTGCCAGTAGTATAGGGCAGGCTAATAGCAATCAGCCCCAGCATTTT. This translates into CASSIGQANSNQPQHF.

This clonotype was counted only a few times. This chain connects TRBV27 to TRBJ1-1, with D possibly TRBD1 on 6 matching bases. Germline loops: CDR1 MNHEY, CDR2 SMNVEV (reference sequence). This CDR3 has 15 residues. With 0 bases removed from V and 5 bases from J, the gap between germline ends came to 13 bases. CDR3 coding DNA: TGTGCCAGCAGTTTATCCACCAGGGGTAGGACTGAAGCTTTCTTT. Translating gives CASSLSTRGRTEAFF.

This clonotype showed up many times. CDR3 region: CASSELAGGPRETQYF. The CDR3 coding sequence is TGTGCCAGCAGCGAGCTAGCGGGGGGGCCACGGGAGACCCAGTACTTC. The rearrangement links TRBV3-1 to TRBJ2-5; 12 bases are a match to TRBD2. V gave up 5 bases and J gave up 5 bases; unmatched junction bases: 9. The germline CDR1 and CDR2 sequences are LGHDT and YNNKEL (reference sequence). The CDR3 length is 16 residues.

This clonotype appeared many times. CDR3 loop: CASSPGPQEAYGYTF. The CDR3 region has the DNA TGTGCCAGCAGCCCGGGACCCCAGGAAGCCTATGGCTACACCTTC. The V call is TRBV6-2 or TRBV6-3, the J call TRBJ1-2; tentative D call: TRBD1 (5 bases). Germline CDR1 and CDR2: MNHEY and SVGEGT. The CDR3 contains 15 residues. The V and J ends lost 6 bases and 4 bases respectively, with 18 bases between them.

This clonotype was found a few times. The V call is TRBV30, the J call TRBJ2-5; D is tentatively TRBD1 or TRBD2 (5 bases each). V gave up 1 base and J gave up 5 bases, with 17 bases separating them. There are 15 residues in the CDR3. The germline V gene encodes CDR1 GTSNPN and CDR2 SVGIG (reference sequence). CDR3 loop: CAWSARTFRGETQYF. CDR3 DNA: TGTGCCTGGAGTGCACGGACATTTAGAGGGGAGACCCAGTACTTC.

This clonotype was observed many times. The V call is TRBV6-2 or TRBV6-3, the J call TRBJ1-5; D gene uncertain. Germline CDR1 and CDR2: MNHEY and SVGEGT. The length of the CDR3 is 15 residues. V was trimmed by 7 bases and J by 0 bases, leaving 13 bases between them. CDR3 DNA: TGTGCCAGCACCGAGCGGGCTCTTAGCAATCAGCCCCAGCATTTT. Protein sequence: CASTERALSNQPQHF.

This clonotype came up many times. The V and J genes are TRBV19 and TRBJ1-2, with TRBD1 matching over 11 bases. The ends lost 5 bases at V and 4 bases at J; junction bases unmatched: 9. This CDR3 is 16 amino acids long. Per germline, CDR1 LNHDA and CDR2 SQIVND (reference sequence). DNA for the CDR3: TGTGCCAGTAGTCCGCTTACCGGGACAGGGGGCTATGGCTACACCTTC. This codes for CASSPLTGTGGYGYTF.

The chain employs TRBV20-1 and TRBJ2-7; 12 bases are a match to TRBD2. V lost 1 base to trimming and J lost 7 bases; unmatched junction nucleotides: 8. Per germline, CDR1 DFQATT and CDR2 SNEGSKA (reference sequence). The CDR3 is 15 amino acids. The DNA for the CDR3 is TGCAGTGCTAGAGCGGAAACTAGCGGGAGGTGGGAGCAGTACTTC. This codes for CSARAETSGRWEQYF.

The CDR3 loop reads CASSLPGDSNQPQHF. The CDR3 DNA follows: TGTGCCAGCAGTTTACCCGGAGATAGCAATCAGCCCCAGCATTTT. This chain connects TRBV28 to TRBJ1-5, with no clear D. Between the trimmed V and J ends, which lost 2 bases and 0 bases, there was a span of 8 bases. Germline lookup yields CDR1 MDHEN and CDR2 SYDVKM. CDR3 length: 15 residues. The full variable domain, with the rest looked up from reference TRBV28 and TRBJ1-5, is DVKVTQSSRYLVKRTGEKVFLECVQDMDHENMFWYRQDPGLGLRLIYFSYDVKMKEKGDIPEGYSVSREKKERFSLILESASTNQTSMYLCASSLPGDSNQPQHFGDGTRLSIL.

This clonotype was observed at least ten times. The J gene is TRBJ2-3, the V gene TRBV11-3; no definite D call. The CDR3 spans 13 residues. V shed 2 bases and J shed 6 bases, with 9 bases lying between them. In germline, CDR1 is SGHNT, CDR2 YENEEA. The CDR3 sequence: CASSLNNWDTQYF. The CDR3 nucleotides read TGTGCCAGCAGCTTAAATAACTGGGATACGCAGTATTTT.

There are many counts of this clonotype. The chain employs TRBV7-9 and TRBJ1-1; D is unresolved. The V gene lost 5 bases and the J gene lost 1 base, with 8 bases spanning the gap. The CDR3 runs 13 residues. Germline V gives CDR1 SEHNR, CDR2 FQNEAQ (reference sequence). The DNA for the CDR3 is TGTGCCAGCAGCGCGGAGAGGAACACTGAAGCTTTCTTT. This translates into CASSAERNTEAFF.